This TCR beta chain was profiled in a study of cytomegalovirus exposure and HLA in healthy donors. Study-wide results and caveats: In vitro testing confirmed a few CMV-associated chains as specific for CMV antigens. The study labeled approximately 150 TCR beta chains cytomegalovirus-associated. Most TCR sequences were rare, but some public TCRs occurred in many donors.

The CDR3 sequence is 13 residues long. The V segment lost 4 bases and the J segment 6 bases; nucleotides outside the gene matches: 7. The V gene's germline CDR1 is SGDLS and CDR2 YYNGEE. Assay: immunoSEQ multiplex PCR; the TCRdb copy retains only in-frame clones and omits some. The sample lists 150,000 or so clones, roughly 89% occurring once. A roughly 120-subject validation cohort, separate from the 666-subject first cohort, supplied the donors. To note about this clone: What it recognizes is unknown.

The rearrangement joins TRBV9 to TRBJ2-7, with 7 nucleotides matching TRBD1. This sequence was found in a woman in her thirties in good health and CMV-seronegative. The sequenced material came from PBMCs. CDR3 DNA: TGTGCCAGCAGCCCAAGCTACAGGGGCGAGCAGTACTTC. Protein: CASSPSYRGEQYF.